The source of this T cell receptor beta chain is a study of Graves' ophthalmopathy and Graves' hyperthyroidism. Broader study findings: Discriminating ophthalmopathy from stable hyperthyroidism, a 13-signature model attained a sensitivity of around 87% and a specificity of 81.08%.

Germline V gene lookup returns CDR1 SGDLS and CDR2 YYNGEE. This CDR3 spans 15 amino acids. V lost 4 bases and J lost 0, with 11 bases in between. Amplification from RNA transcripts yielded the TCR beta CDR3 regions. HTBI-primed first-round RT-PCR preceded second-round multiplex PCR. Using its own MiXCR run on the multiplex PCR reads, TCRdb lists one record per CDR3 protein. The sample yields about 480,000 distinct CDR3 sequences, roughly an eighth seen once. Ophthalmopathic donors had moderate-to-severe activity, CAS ≥3 and NOSPECS ≥4, with disease that had lasted under 3 months. Other autoimmune diseases, uncontrolled infections, pregnancy or lactation ruled patients out of participation. The diagnostic workup employed clinical symptoms, serum thyroxine, TRAb, thyroid ultrasound and orbital computed tomography. There are a few counts of this clonotype. What it binds is unknown.

The TCR comes from a woman aged 30 to 39 with Graves' ophthalmopathy. The V and J genes are TRBV9 and TRBJ1-3; no firm D call. Specimen: blood. Written as DNA, the CDR3 is TGTGCCAGCAGCCCGGCGGGATCCTCTGGAAACACCATATATTTT. Translation gives CASSPAGSSGNTIYF.